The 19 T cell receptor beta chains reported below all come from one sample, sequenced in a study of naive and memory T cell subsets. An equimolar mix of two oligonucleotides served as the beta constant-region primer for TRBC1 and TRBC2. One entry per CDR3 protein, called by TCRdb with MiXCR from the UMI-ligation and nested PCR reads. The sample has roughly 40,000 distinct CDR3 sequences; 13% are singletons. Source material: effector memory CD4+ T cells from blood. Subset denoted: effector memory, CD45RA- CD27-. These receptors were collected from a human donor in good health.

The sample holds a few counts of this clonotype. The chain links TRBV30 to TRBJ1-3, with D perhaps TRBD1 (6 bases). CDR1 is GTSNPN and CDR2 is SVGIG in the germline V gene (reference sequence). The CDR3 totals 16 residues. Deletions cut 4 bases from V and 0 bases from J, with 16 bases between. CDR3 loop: CAWNRDRTRSGNTIYF. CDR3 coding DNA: TGTGCCTGGAATCGAGACAGGACCCGCTCTGGAAACACCATATATTTT.

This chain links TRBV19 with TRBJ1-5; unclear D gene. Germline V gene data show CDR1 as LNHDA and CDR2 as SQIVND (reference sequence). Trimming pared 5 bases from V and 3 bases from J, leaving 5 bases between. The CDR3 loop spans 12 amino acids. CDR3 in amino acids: CASSRVNQPQHF. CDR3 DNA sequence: TGTGCCAGTAGTCGTGTCAATCAGCCCCAGCATTTT.

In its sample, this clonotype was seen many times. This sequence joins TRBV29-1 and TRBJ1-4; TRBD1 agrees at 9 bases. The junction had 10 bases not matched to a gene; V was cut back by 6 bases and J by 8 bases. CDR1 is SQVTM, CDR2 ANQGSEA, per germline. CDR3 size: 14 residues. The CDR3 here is CSVVPGQGTEKLFF. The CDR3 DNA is TGCAGCGTGGTGCCGGGACAGGGAACGGAAAAACTGTTTTTT.

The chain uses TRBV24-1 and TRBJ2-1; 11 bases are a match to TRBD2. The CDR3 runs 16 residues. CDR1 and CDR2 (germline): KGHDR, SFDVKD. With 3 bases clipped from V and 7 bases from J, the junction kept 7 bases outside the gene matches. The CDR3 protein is CATSDTGLAGGNEQFF. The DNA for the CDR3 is TGTGCCACCAGTGATACCGGTCTAGCGGGGGGTAATGAGCAGTTCTTC.

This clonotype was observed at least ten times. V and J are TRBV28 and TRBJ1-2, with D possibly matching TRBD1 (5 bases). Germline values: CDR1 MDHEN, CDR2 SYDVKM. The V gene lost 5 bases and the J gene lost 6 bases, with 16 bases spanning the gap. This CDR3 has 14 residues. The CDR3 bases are TGTGCCAGCAGTACCCCGACAAGGGGCCATGGCTACACCTTC. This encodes CASSTPTRGHGYTF.

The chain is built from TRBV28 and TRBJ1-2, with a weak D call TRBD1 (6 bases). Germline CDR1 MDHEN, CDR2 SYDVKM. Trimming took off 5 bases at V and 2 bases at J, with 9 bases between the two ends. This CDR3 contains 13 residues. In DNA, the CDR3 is TGTGCCAGCAGTACTGGACAGAACTATGGCTACACCTTC. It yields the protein CASSTGQNYGYTF.

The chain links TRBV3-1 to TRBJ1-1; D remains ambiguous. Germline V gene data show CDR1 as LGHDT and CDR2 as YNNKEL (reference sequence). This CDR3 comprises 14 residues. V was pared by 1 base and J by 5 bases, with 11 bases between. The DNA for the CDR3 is TGTGCCAGCAGCCAAGGTGGTAAAAGGACTGAAGCTTTCTTT. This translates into CASSQGGKRTEAFF. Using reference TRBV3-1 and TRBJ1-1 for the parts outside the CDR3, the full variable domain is DTAVSQTPKYLVTQMGNDKSIKCEQNLGHDTMYWYKQDSKKFLKIMFSYNNKELIINETVPNRFSPKSPDKAHLNLHINSLELGDSAVYFCASSQGGKRTEAFFGQGTRLTVV.

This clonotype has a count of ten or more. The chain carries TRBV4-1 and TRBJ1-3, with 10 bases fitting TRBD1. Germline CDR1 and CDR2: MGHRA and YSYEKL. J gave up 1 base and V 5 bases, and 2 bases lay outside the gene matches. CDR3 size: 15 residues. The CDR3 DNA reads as TGCGCCAGCAGCACGGGACAGGGGTCTGGAAACACCATATATTTT. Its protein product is CASSTGQGSGNTIYF.

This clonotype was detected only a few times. CDR3 coding DNA: TGTGCCAGCAGCTTAAAAGAGACCCAGTACTTC. Protein: CASSLKETQYF. J is TRBJ2-5 and V is TRBV11-2; no firm D call. Germline V lookup: CDR1 SGHAT, CDR2 FQNNGV. This CDR3 has 11 amino acids. The V gene lost 2 bases and the J gene lost 3 bases, with 1 base spanning the gap. Based on the CDR3 plus reference TRBV11-2 and TRBJ2-5, the full variable domain is EAGVAQSPRYKIIEKRQSVAFWCNPISGHATLYWYQQILGQGPKLLIQFQNNGVVDDSQLPKDRFSAERLKGVDSTLKIQPAKLEDSAVYLCASSLKETQYFGPGTRLLVL.

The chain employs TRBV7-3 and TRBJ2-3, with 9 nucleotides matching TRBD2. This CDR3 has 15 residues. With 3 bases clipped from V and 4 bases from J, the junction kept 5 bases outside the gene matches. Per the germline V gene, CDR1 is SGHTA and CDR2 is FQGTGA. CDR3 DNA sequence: TGTGCCAGCAGCTTGGGGACTAGCATGGCAGATACGCAGTATTTT. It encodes CASSLGTSMADTQYF. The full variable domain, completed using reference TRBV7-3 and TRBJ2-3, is GAGVSQTPSNKVTEKGKYVELRCDPISGHTALYWYRQSLGQGPEFLIYFQGTGAADDSGLPNDRFFAVRPEGSVSTLKIQRTERGDSAVYLCASSLGTSMADTQYFGPGTRLTVL.

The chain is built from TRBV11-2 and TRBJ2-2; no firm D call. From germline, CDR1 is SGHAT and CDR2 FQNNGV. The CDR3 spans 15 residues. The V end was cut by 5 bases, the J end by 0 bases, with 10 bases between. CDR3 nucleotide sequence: TGTGCCAGCAGCCGGGCCTCGTCGAACACCGGGGAGCTGTTTTTT. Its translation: CASSRASSNTGELFF. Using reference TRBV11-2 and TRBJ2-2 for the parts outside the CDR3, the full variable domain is EAGVAQSPRYKIIEKRQSVAFWCNPISGHATLYWYQQILGQGPKLLIQFQNNGVVDDSQLPKDRFSAERLKGVDSTLKIQPAKLEDSAVYLCASSRASSNTGELFFGEGSRLTVL.

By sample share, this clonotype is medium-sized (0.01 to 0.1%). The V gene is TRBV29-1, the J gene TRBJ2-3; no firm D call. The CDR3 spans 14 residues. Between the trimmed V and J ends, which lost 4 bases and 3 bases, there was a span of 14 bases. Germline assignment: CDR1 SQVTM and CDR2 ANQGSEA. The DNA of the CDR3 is TGCAGCGTTGGAGGCAGCTACGGGACAGATACGCAGTATTTT. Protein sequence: CSVGGSYGTDTQYF.

Here the CDR3 reads CASTRGQGYGYTF. The CDR3 nucleotides are TGTGCCAGCACCAGAGGACAGGGTTATGGCTACACCTTC. V usage is TRBV12-3 or TRBV12-4 and J usage is TRBJ1-2; 8 nucleotides line up with TRBD1. The ends lost 7 bases at V and 5 bases at J; junction bases unmatched: 6. The length of the CDR3 is 13 residues.

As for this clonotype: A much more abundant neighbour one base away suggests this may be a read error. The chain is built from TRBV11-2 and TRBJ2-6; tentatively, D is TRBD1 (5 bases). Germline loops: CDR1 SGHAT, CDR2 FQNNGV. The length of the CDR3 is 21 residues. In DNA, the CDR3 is TGTGCCAGCAGCAAATTACGGTCGTCGGCGGAATTCAGCTCTGGGGCCAACGACCTGACTTTC. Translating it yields CASSKLRSSAEFSSGANDLTF. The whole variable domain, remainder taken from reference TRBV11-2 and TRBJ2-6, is EAGVAQSPRYKIIEKRQSVAFWCNPISGHATLYWYQQILGQGPKLLIQFQNNGVVDDSQLPKDRFSAERLKGVDSTLKIQPAKLEDSAVYLCASSKLRSSAEFSSGANDLTFGAGSRLTVL.

DNA for the CDR3: TGTGCCATCAGGACGCGTAATAGCGGAGAATACAATGAGCAGTTCTTC. Translated: CAIRTRNSGEYNEQFF. The V call is TRBV10-3, the J call TRBJ2-1, with D tentatively TRBD2 (6 bases). V shed 6 bases and J shed 4 bases, with 19 bases lying between them. Looked up from germline, CDR1 is ENHRY and CDR2 is SYGVKD. The CDR3 has 16 residues.

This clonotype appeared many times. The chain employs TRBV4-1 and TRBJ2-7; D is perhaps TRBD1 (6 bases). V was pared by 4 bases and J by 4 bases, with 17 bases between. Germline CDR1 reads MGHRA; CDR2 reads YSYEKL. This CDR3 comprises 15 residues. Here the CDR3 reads CASSPLTRGRYEQYF. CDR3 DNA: TGCGCCAGCAGCCCCTTAACTAGGGGGAGATACGAGCAGTACTTC.

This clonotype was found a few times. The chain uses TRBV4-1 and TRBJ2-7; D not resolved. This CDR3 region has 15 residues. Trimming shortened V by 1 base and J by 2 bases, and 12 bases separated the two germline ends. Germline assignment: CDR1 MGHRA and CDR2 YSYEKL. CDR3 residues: CASSQASEPTYEQYF. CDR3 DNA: TGCGCCAGCAGCCAAGCTAGTGAGCCAACCTACGAGCAGTACTTC.

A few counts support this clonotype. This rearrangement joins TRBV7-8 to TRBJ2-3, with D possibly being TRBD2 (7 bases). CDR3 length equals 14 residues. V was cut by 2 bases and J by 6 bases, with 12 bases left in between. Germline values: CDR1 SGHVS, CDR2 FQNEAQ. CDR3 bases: TGTGCCAGCAGCTTAAGGGGGGGTGGGGATACGCAGTATTTT. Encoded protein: CASSLRGGGDTQYF.

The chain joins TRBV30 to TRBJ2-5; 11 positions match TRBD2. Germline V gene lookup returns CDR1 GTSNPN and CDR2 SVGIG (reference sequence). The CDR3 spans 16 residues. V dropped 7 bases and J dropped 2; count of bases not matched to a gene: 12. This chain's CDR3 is CASTSRLAGMQETQYF. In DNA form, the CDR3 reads TGTGCCTCTACCTCGAGACTAGCGGGGATGCAAGAGACCCAGTACTTC.